Below, 11 T cell receptor beta chains from the same sample are listed, as sequenced in a study of T cell responses to AZD1222 COVID-19 vaccine. Sequencing used immunoSEQ multiplex PCR; TCRdb keeps in-frame clones, though not all of them. Of fewer than 150,000 clones detected, 88% appear once; the ten largest clones hold 5.5% to 7.5%. The sample in question was peripheral blood, obtained 28 days after the second AZD1222 dose. The receptors were gathered from an adult who received the AZD1222 COVID-19 vaccine.

The chain uses TRBV2 and TRBJ2-1; D is ambiguous. The CDR3 covers 12 residues. The germline V and J ends were trimmed by 0 bases and 15 bases, with 12 bases remaining between them. Germline CDR1 and CDR2: SNHLY and FYNNEI. The CDR3 is CASSEALTLPFF. CDR3 nucleotide sequence: TGTGCCAGCAGTGAAGCGCTCACACTCCCGTTCTTC.

By share, this clone ranks as medium-sized. This chain connects TRBV27 to TRBJ1-1; 7 nucleotides match TRBD1. Germline values: CDR1 MNHEY, CDR2 SMNVEV (reference sequence). The V gene end was trimmed by 4 bases and the J gene end by 4 bases; junction bases not matched to a gene: 6. This CDR3 contains 14 residues. Here the CDR3 reads CASSSNRGPTEAFF. The CDR3 DNA reads TGTGCCAGCAGTTCGAACAGGGGACCCACTGAAGCTTTCTTT.

This chain links TRBV7-9 with TRBJ1-2, with D hard to call. Per germline, CDR1 SEHNR and CDR2 FQNEAQ (reference sequence). This CDR3 comprises 9 residues. The ends were cut back, 6 bases at V and 6 bases at J, with 2 bases in the middle. Here the CDR3 reads CASSDGYTF. The CDR3, as DNA: TGTGCCAGCAGTGATGGCTACACCTTC.

This chain joins TRBV18 and TRBJ2-3; possibly TRBD1 or TRBD2 for D (5 bases each). This CDR3 region has 16 residues. CDR1 KGHSH and CDR2 LQKENI come from the germline V gene. V was cut by 3 bases and J by 4 bases, with 17 bases left in between. The CDR3 reads CASSPNPGSGSDTQYF. The CDR3 bases are TGTGCCAGCTCACCCAATCCAGGGAGTGGGTCAGATACGCAGTATTTT. Drawing the rest from reference TRBV18 and TRBJ2-3, the complete variable domain is NAGVMQNPRHLVRRRGQEARLRCSPMKGHSHVYWYRQLPEEGLKFMVYLQKENIIDESGMPKERFSAEFPKEGPSILRIQQVVRGDSAAYFCASSPNPGSGSDTQYFGPGTRLTVL.

V and J are TRBV25-1 and TRBJ2-1; TRBD1 might be the D (6 bases). V was pared by 3 bases and J by 9 bases, with 18 bases between. Germline V lookup: CDR1 MGHDK, CDR2 SYGVNS. This CDR3 has 15 amino acids. CDR3 nucleotide sequence: TGTGCCAGCAGTGATGGCTGGGGGACAATGCGTGAGCAGTTCTTC. Protein: CASSDGWGTMREQFF. Based on the CDR3 plus reference TRBV25-1 and TRBJ2-1, the full variable domain is EADIYQTPRYLVIGTGKKITLECSQTMGHDKMYWYQQDPGMELHLIHYSYGVNSTEKGDLSSESTVSRIRTEHFPLTLESARPSHTSQYLCASSDGWGTMREQFFGPGTRLTVL.

The genes are TRBV10-3 and TRBJ2-3; D call uncertain. V lost 3 bases and J lost 6, with 13 bases in between. Germline V CDR1 and CDR2: ENHRY, SYGVKD. The CDR3 is 14 amino acids. CDR3 DNA sequence: TGTGCCATCAGTGAAAAGTGGCGTTCGGATACGCAGTATTTT. The encoded protein is CAISEKWRSDTQYF.

This rearrangement joins TRBV20-1 to TRBJ1-1; D is unresolved. This CDR3 is 11 amino acids long. Germline CDR1 is DFQATT and CDR2 is SNEGSKA (reference sequence). V shed 3 bases and J shed 10 bases, with 12 bases lying between them. The CDR3 reads CSARGRVGAFF. The CDR3 DNA reads as TGCAGTGCTAGGGGTAGGGTTGGAGCTTTCTTT.

The chain employs TRBV11-2 and TRBJ1-1; D remains unclear. The CDR3 has 14 amino acids. Deletions cut 1 base from V and 1 base from J, with 7 bases between. In germline, CDR1 is SGHAT, CDR2 FQNNGV. Here the CDR3 reads CASSLASGNTEAFF. CDR3 sequence (DNA): TGTGCCAGCAGCTTAGCTTCTGGGAACACTGAAGCTTTCTTT.

The J gene is TRBJ2-3, the V gene TRBV2; D is perhaps TRBD2 (6 bases). The CDR3 has 12 residues. Germline-derived CDR1 and CDR2 are SNHLY and FYNNEI. V shed 10 bases and J shed 6 bases, with 14 bases lying between them. CDR3 nucleotides: TGTGCCAACTCGAGGCGGGGCGATACGCAGTATTTT. Its protein product is CANSRRGDTQYF.

The V gene is TRBV2, the J gene TRBJ1-1; 11 nucleotides match TRBD1. The CDR3 extends over 16 amino acids. Germline V CDR1 and CDR2: SNHLY, FYNNEI. V dropped 6 bases and J dropped 3; count of bases not matched to a gene: 9. The CDR3 DNA is TGTGCCAGCAGGGGACAGGGGGTTGGGCGGGACACTGAAGCTTTCTTT. It translates to CASRGQGVGRDTEAFF.

This chain joins TRBV28 and TRBJ2-2; maybe TRBD1 (6 bases). The CDR3 totals 14 residues. V gave up 6 bases and J gave up 4 bases, with 12 bases separating them. Germline V gene data show CDR1 as MDHEN and CDR2 as SYDVKM. In DNA, the CDR3 is TGTGCCAGCAGCTCACAGGGAACCACCGGGGAGCTGTTTTTT. It encodes CASSSQGTTGELFF. The variable domain in full, completed from reference TRBV28 and TRBJ2-2, reads DVKVTQSSRYLVKRTGEKVFLECVQDMDHENMFWYRQDPGLGLRLIYFSYDVKMKEKGDIPEGYSVSREKKERFSLILESASTNQTSMYLCASSSQGTTGELFFGEGSRLTVL.